The 27 T cell receptor beta chains below all came from one sample that was sequenced in a study of a mutant IDH1 vaccine in newly diagnosed glioma. Time point noted: baseline, week 1 (first vaccination visit). Stated treatment: pre-vaccination baseline after standard-of-care therapy. TCRdb's copy holds only in-frame clones and misses some; the assay was immunoSEQ multiplex PCR. The repertoire consists of about 88,000 clones, with over 75% occurring once and the leading ten covering roughly 5.3%. The input for sequencing was PBMCs, taken from a glioma patient treated with radiotherapy, temozolomide or both. These receptors were obtained from a man between 40 and 49 years old with glioma. Some clones in this sample may be carry-over from other donors' samples.

The chain is built from TRBV9 and TRBJ2-2, with 13 positions matching TRBD2. The V segment lost 4 bases and the J segment 5 bases; nucleotides outside the gene matches: 5. This CDR3 is 16 amino acids long. Germline V gene sequence: CDR1 SGDLS, CDR2 YYNGEE. CDR3 protein: CASSITSGGATGELFF. The DNA of the CDR3 is TGTGCCAGCAGCATAACTAGCGGGGGGGCTACCGGGGAGCTGTTTTTT.

Only one count was recorded for this clone. The chain uses TRBV7-8 and TRBJ1-1; no clear D gene. Trimming removed 1 base from V and 1 base from J, with 4 bases in between. The CDR3 length is 13 residues. The V gene's germline CDR1 is SGHVS and CDR2 FQNEAQ. CDR3 sequence reads: CASSLGQNTEAFF. CDR3 sequence (DNA): TGTGCCAGCAGCTTAGGACAGAACACTGAAGCTTTCTTT.

CDR3 sequence: CATQQGGRSYEQYF. The CDR3 region has the DNA TGTGCCACCCAGCAGGGGGGGAGGTCCTACGAGCAGTACTTC. The chain uses TRBV6-6 and TRBJ2-7, with D perhaps being TRBD1 or TRBD2 (7 bases each). Germline lookup yields CDR1 MNHNY and CDR2 SVGAGI (reference sequence). V shed 10 bases and J shed 1 base, with 17 bases lying between them. The CDR3 length is 14 residues.

The V call is TRBV6-4, the J call TRBJ2-3, with 10 bases matching TRBD2. Losses at the gene ends were 5 bases for V and 8 bases for J; bases not matched to a gene: 13. CDR1 is MRHNA, CDR2 SNTAGT, per germline. This CDR3 contains 16 residues. The CDR3 region has the DNA TGTGCCAGCAGTCCCCTCGGCAGCGGGGGGGCTGGTACGCAGTATTTT. It yields the protein CASSPLGSGGAGTQYF.

The CDR3 coding sequence is TGTGCCAGCACCGCGACAAGCAGCTCCTACGAGCAGTACTTC. As protein: CASTATSSSYEQYF. The rearrangement joins TRBV6-1 to TRBJ2-7, with D unresolved. The V end lost 7 bases, the J end lost 0 bases, and 13 bases lay between the germline ends. Per the germline V gene, CDR1 is MNHNS and CDR2 is SASEGT. There are 14 residues in the CDR3.

The chain joins TRBV4-1 to TRBJ1-6; 10 nucleotides align to TRBD1. There are 16 residues in the CDR3. Germline V gene lookup returns CDR1 MGHRA and CDR2 YSYEKL. V shed 3 bases, J shed 8 bases, and the junction held 7 bases outside the gene matches. The CDR3 nucleotides read TGCGCCAGCAGCCAGGGACAGGGGACGGTGGATTCACCCCTCCACTTT. Its protein product is CASSQGQGTVDSPLHF.

Here the CDR3 DNA reads TGCGCCAGCAGACAAACACCGGGACACCTAAGCTACGAGCAGTACTTC. Its protein product is CASRQTPGHLSYEQYF. The V and J genes are TRBV10-2 and TRBJ2-7, with D maybe TRBD1 (6 bases). The length of the CDR3 is 16 residues. Germline V gene lookup returns CDR1 WSHSY and CDR2 SAAADI. The V gene lost 6 bases and the J gene lost 3 bases, with 21 bases spanning the gap.

This sequence joins TRBV4-2 and TRBJ1-5, with TRBD1 as a possible D gene (6 bases). The CDR3 extends over 14 amino acids. Looked up from germline, CDR1 is LGHNA and CDR2 is YNFKEQ. The V end was cut by 0 bases, the J end by 7 bases, with 10 bases between. The CDR3 is CASSQEGGDQPQHF. The CDR3 DNA reads TGTGCCAGCAGCCAAGAAGGGGGGGACCAGCCCCAGCATTTT.

V usage is TRBV6-5 and J usage is TRBJ2-2; D gene ambiguous. The CDR3 is 13 residues long. Germline values: CDR1 MNHEY, CDR2 SVGAGI. Trimming took 3 bases from V and 4 from J, leaving 6 bases between them. The CDR3 sequence: CASSYPPTGELFF. The CDR3 region has the DNA TGTGCCAGCAGTTATCCCCCCACCGGGGAGCTGTTTTTT.

This clone was counted only a few times. The gene calls are TRBV5-1 and TRBJ2-1; 12 bases line up with TRBD2. Per germline, CDR1 SGHRS and CDR2 YFSETQ. CDR3 length: 15 amino acids. The junction had 9 bases not matched to a gene; V was cut back by 6 bases and J by 8 bases. The CDR3, as DNA: TGCGCCAGCAATCCTAGCGGGGGGGCTGAGGATGAGCAGTTCTTC. Amino acids: CASNPSGGAEDEQFF. Drawing the rest from reference TRBV5-1 and TRBJ2-1, the complete variable domain is KAGVTQTPRYLIKTRGQQVTLSCSPISGHRSVSWYQQTPGQGLQFLFEYFSETQRNKGNFPGRFSGRQFSNSRSEMNVSTLELGDSALYLCASNPSGGAEDEQFFGPGTRLTVL.

The rearrangement uses TRBV4-2 and TRBJ2-1, with D possibly called TRBD1 or TRBD2 (5 bases each). CDR1 is LGHNA, CDR2 YNFKEQ, per germline. The CDR3 consists of 13 residues. V dropped 1 base and J dropped 13 bases, with 14 bases sitting between them. Written as DNA, the CDR3 is TGTGCCAGCAGCCAAGGAGAGGGGAACCCCCAGTTCTTC. It is translated as CASSQGEGNPQFF.

The V and J genes are TRBV6-5 and TRBJ2-6; D is unresolved. V gave up 4 bases and J gave up 5 bases, with 9 bases separating them. Germline CDR1 and CDR2: MNHEY and SVGAGI. This CDR3 is 14 amino acids long. The CDR3 bases are TGTGCCAGCAGTTCGACATCTCGGGCCAACGTCCTGACTTTC. Residues: CASSSTSRANVLTF.

This clone has more than one count but fewer than ten. The chain joins TRBV5-1 to TRBJ2-7, with 8 bases aligning to TRBD1. The CDR3 runs 15 residues. Germline V gives CDR1 SGHRS, CDR2 YFSETQ. V gave up 0 bases and J gave up 4 bases; unmatched junction bases: 6. CDR3 in DNA: TGCGCCAGCAGCTTGGGCCGGACAGGGCCTTACGAGCAGTACTTC. Its protein is CASSLGRTGPYEQYF.

The chain uses TRBV6-1 and TRBJ1-5; D remains ambiguous. CDR1 and CDR2 (germline): MNHNS, SASEGT. The CDR3 is made up of 15 amino acids. V gave up 3 bases and J gave up 0 bases, with 9 bases separating them. CDR3 DNA: TGTGCCAGCAGTGAGAGAGGAGATAGCAATCAGCCCCAGCATTTT. This sequence encodes CASSERGDSNQPQHF.

This sequence joins TRBV2 and TRBJ1-2; TRBD1 is a possible D gene (6 bases). The CDR3 is made up of 14 amino acids. Trimming shortened V by 2 bases and J by 0 bases, and 7 bases separated the two germline ends. CDR1 and CDR2 (germline): SNHLY, FYNNEI. This chain's CDR3 is CASSEQGTNYGYTF. The CDR3 DNA reads as TGTGCCAGCAGTGAACAGGGGACTAACTATGGCTACACCTTC.

V and J are TRBV15 and TRBJ2-7; 9 bases are a match to TRBD1. This CDR3 spans 15 amino acids. Germline assignment: CDR1 LNHNV and CDR2 YYDKDF (reference sequence). Trimming took 3 bases from V and 7 from J; bases not matched to a gene: 10. The CDR3 protein is CATSRGTGILEEQYF. The CDR3 DNA sequence: TGTGCCACCAGCAGGGGGACAGGGATCTTGGAGGAGCAGTACTTC.

Note on this clone: Other DNA sequences in the same sample also yield this CDR3. The chain links TRBV6-5 to TRBJ1-2; unclear D gene. Germline-derived CDR1 and CDR2 are MNHEY and SVGAGI. V was shortened by 0 bases and J by 8 bases, with 10 bases between the two germline ends. The CDR3 has 13 amino acids. The CDR3 loop reads CASSYSRGGGYTF. In nucleotides, the CDR3 is TGTGCCAGCAGTTACTCAAGAGGAGGCGGCTACACCTTC.

This clone was seen once. The CDR3 DNA is TGTGCCAGCAATCTCACACCCTGGGCCACAGATACGCAGTATTTT. The encoded protein is CASNLTPWATDTQYF. The chain recombines TRBV2 with TRBJ2-3; D is unresolved. Trimming took 7 bases from V and 2 from J, leaving 16 bases between them. The length of the CDR3 is 15 residues. Looked up from germline, CDR1 is SNHLY and CDR2 is FYNNEI.

This clone was picked up a small number of times. The chain joins TRBV29-1 to TRBJ1-2; D is undetermined. The CDR3 is made up of 12 amino acids. From germline, CDR1 is SQVTM and CDR2 ANQGSEA. Trimming cost V 6 bases and J 2 bases, with 10 bases left between them. The CDR3 sequence is CSVYGLNYGYTF. Written as DNA, the CDR3 is TGCAGCGTCTACGGACTGAACTATGGCTACACCTTC.

The J gene is TRBJ2-1, the V gene TRBV5-4; either TRBD1 or TRBD2 may fit D (7 bases each). Trimming stripped 7 bases from V and 4 bases from J, with 15 bases between. Per germline, CDR1 SGHNT and CDR2 YYREEE (reference sequence). The CDR3 runs to 14 residues. CDR3 nucleotide sequence: TGTGCCAGCGGGAGGGGACAGAATTACAATGAGCAGTTCTTC. As protein: CASGRGQNYNEQFF.

The chain uses TRBV6-6 and TRBJ2-7; 7 bases map to TRBD1. Trimming removed 5 bases from V and 6 bases from J; junction bases left unmatched: 10. CDR1 and CDR2 (germline): MNHNY, SVGAGI (reference sequence). This CDR3 has 14 amino acids. CDR3 sequence (DNA): TGTGCCAGCAGTCCTCTCGGACAGGTCGGCGAGCAGTACTTC. It is translated as CASSPLGQVGEQYF.

The V gene is TRBV7-2, the J gene TRBJ1-1, with 7 bases that match TRBD1. CDR3 length: 16 amino acids. Trimming removed 5 bases from V and 1 base from J; junction bases left unmatched: 10. Germline CDR1 and CDR2: SGHTA and FQGNSA. The CDR3: CASSPAPQGGNTEAFF. As DNA, the CDR3 is TGTGCCAGCAGCCCCGCCCCGCAGGGGGGGAACACTGAAGCTTTCTTT.

This chain joins TRBV7-8 and TRBJ2-7; 13 bases match TRBD2. Germline V gene sequence: CDR1 SGHVS, CDR2 FQNEAQ. The CDR3 is made up of 16 amino acids. Losses at the gene ends were 5 bases for V and 3 bases for J; bases not matched to a gene: 7. The CDR3 reads CASSLGLAGRLYEQYF. Written as DNA, the CDR3 is TGTGCCAGCAGCCTGGGACTAGCGGGACGCCTCTACGAGCAGTACTTC.

This clone was seen just once. The chain employs TRBV7-9 and TRBJ2-3; TRBD1 is a possible D gene (6 bases). CDR3 length equals 15 residues. V was cut by 2 bases and J by 4 bases, with 13 bases left in between. Germline CDR1 reads SEHNR; CDR2 reads FQNEAQ (reference sequence). The CDR3 nucleotides are TGTGCCAGCAGCTTAACCACAGGGACCTCAGATACGCAGTATTTT. This codes for CASSLTTGTSDTQYF.

The table lists this clone with a few counts. The chain links TRBV27 to TRBJ1-6; a possible D gene is TRBD1 (5 bases). The CDR3 spans 14 residues. Germline values: CDR1 MNHEY, CDR2 SMNVEV (reference sequence). V was trimmed by 0 bases and J by 14 bases, leaving 14 bases between them. This chain's CDR3 is CASSLSTRGVTLHF. DNA of the CDR3: TGTGCCAGCAGTTTATCAACCCGAGGGGTCACCCTCCACTTT.

This clone showed up just once. The V call is TRBV4-1, the J call TRBJ2-5; maybe TRBD2 (6 bases). Per the germline V gene, CDR1 is MGHRA and CDR2 is YSYEKL. Trimming left V 3 bases short and J 5 bases short, with 16 bases between. The CDR3 length is 15 residues. The CDR3: CASSHWRGSGETQYF. CDR3 DNA sequence: TGCGCCAGCAGCCATTGGCGGGGCTCGGGCGAGACCCAGTACTTC.

The V and J genes are TRBV4-1 and TRBJ2-7; D may be TRBD1 or TRBD2 (6 bases each). The CDR3 contains 16 residues. Trimming removed 4 bases from V and 4 bases from J, with 20 bases in between. CDR1 is MGHRA, CDR2 YSYEKL, per germline. The CDR3: CASSRQMTGSGYEQYF. The CDR3 bases are TGCGCCAGCAGCCGACAGATGACAGGTAGCGGATACGAGCAGTACTTC.